The 26 T cell receptor beta chains given below trace back to one sample, sequenced in a study of CXCR3-negative and CXCR3-positive naive CD8 T cells. Antigen specificity for these receptors is unknown. Study-wide results and caveats: CXCR3-negative naive cells had less hydrophobic TRB CDR3s than did CXCR3-positive naive cells.

The authors made the TRB cDNA libraries by 5' RACE using UMI labels. TCRdb re-called the 5' RACE reads and catalogs CDR3 proteins one per entry, DNA excluded. Listed are roughly 100,000 distinct CDR3 sequences; around 0.4% falls within the top ten. The sample taken for sequencing was naive CXCR3+ CD8+ T cells from blood. Subset described: CD45RO-CCR7+CD27+CD95- naive CD8+ T cells expressing CXCR3 (TNR3+). These receptor sequences come from a human donor in good health. Some clones in this sample may be carry-over from other donors' samples.

The chain is built from TRBV6-2 or TRBV6-3 and TRBJ1-1. The CDR3 is 15 amino acids. Germline V gene lookup returns CDR1 MNHEY and CDR2 SVGEGT. CDR3 sequence: CASSFAGVSVTEAFF.

This chain joins TRBV27 and TRBJ2-7; TCRdb returns TRBD1, unconfirmable since there is no DNA. The germline gives CDR1 MNHEY, CDR2 SMNVEV (reference sequence). The CDR3 sequence is 15 residues long. CDR3 amino acids: CASSFTGGRPYEQYF.

The chain couples TRBV27 to TRBJ2-2; lacking DNA, the TRBD1 call made by TCRdb goes unchecked. This CDR3 comprises 15 residues. The V gene's germline CDR1 is MNHEY and CDR2 SMNVEV (reference sequence). The CDR3 reads CASSPTGFGTGELFF.

The chain carries TRBV19 and TRBJ1-1; TCRdb gives TRBD1 as the D gene, but with no DNA this cannot be confirmed. Germline values: CDR1 LNHDA, CDR2 SQIVND (reference sequence). The CDR3 extends over 15 amino acids. The CDR3 protein is CASSFVEAGDTEAFF.

The chain carries TRBV6-5 and TRBJ2-3. This CDR3 contains 12 residues. Germline V gene sequence: CDR1 MNHEY, CDR2 SVGAGI. This chain's CDR3 is CASSDLTDTQYF.

The chain employs TRBV11-1 and TRBJ2-1; checking the TCRdb D call of TRBD1 is not possible without DNA. Germline CDR1 SGHAT, CDR2 FQDESV (reference sequence). CDR3 size: 17 residues. CDR3 protein: CASSPYPRSDRASEQFF.

This rearrangement joins TRBV14 to TRBJ2-1; TCRdb gives TRBD1 as the D gene, but with no DNA this cannot be confirmed. Germline V lookup: CDR1 SGHDN, CDR2 FVKESK. The CDR3 is 15 amino acids. CDR3: CASSLTGSLYNEQFF.

This chain links TRBV28 with TRBJ1-4; checking the TCRdb D call of TRBD1 is not possible without DNA. Germline V gives CDR1 MDHEN, CDR2 SYDVKM. The CDR3 has 13 residues. CDR3 amino acids: CAKNYRVIEKLFF.

The CDR3 loop reads CASSQDRSQQHGYTF. The rearrangement links TRBV3-1 to TRBJ1-2; absent DNA, TCRdb's TRBD1 call cannot be checked. The CDR3 covers 15 residues. Looked up from germline, CDR1 is LGHDT and CDR2 is YNNKEL (reference sequence).

The rearrangement links TRBV10-2 to TRBJ1-1; the D gene TCRdb calls, TRBD1, cannot be checked with no DNA. CDR1 and CDR2 from the germline V gene are WSHSY and SAAADI. The CDR3 sequence is 15 residues long. The CDR3 here is CASLVGGAPNTEAFF.

This sequence joins TRBV29-1 and TRBJ2-2; TCRdb calls TRBD1, which cannot be checked without DNA. The CDR3 covers 15 residues. In germline, CDR1 is SQVTM, CDR2 ANQGSEA. This chain's CDR3 is CSVVSGGSNTGELFF.

The chain uses TRBV28 and TRBJ1-5. CDR1 is MDHEN, CDR2 SYDVKM, per germline. The CDR3 spans 15 residues. CDR3 sequence reads: CASSDSDSPLGPQHF.

The chain links TRBV5-1 to TRBJ1-6; TCRdb's D gene call, TRBD1, goes unchecked for lack of DNA. CDR3 size: 14 residues. Germline assignment: CDR1 SGHRS and CDR2 YFSETQ. The CDR3 region is CASSRTGGNSPLHF.

The chain has TRBV19 and TRBJ2-3. The CDR3 covers 13 residues. Germline V CDR1 and CDR2: LNHDA, SQIVND (reference sequence). This CDR3 is CASSIVRGDTQYF. The full variable domain, completed using reference TRBV19 and TRBJ2-3, is DGGITQSPKYLFRKEGQNVTLSCEQNLNHDAMYWYRQDPGQGLRLIYYSQIVNDFQKGDIAEGYSVSREKKESFPLTVTSAQKNPTAFYLCASSIVRGDTQYFGPGTRLTVL.

The J gene is TRBJ2-1, the V gene TRBV7-9; TCRdb's assignment of TRBD2 cannot be checked, as there is no DNA. Germline values: CDR1 SEHNR, CDR2 FQNEAQ (reference sequence). The CDR3 covers 15 residues. The CDR3 here is CASSFRLAEFNEQFF. The full variable domain, in which reference TRBV7-9 and TRBJ2-1 provide the parts outside the CDR3, is DTGVSQNPRHKITKRGQNVTFRCDPISEHNRLYWYRQTLGQGPEFLTYFQNEAQLEKSRLLSDRFSAERPKGSFSTLEIQRTEQGDSAMYLCASSFRLAEFNEQFFGPGTRLTVL.

The chain is built from TRBV20-1 and TRBJ2-7; TCRdb picks TRBD1, but there is no DNA to check that call. Germline-derived CDR1 and CDR2 are DFQATT and SNEGSKA (reference sequence). The CDR3 has 15 amino acids. The CDR3 spells CSARERQGASHEQYF.

This chain links TRBV12-3 or TRBV12-4 with TRBJ2-5; TCRdb indicates TRBD1, and absent DNA this call remains unverified. The CDR3 consists of 15 residues. The CDR3 is CASSSPGKLEETQYF.

J is TRBJ2-3 and V is TRBV2; TCRdb proposes TRBD2, but this gene call is untestable without DNA. This CDR3 contains 16 residues. Germline-derived CDR1 and CDR2 are SNHLY and FYNNEI. The CDR3: CASSDPSGSGADTQYF.

V is TRBV29-1 and J is TRBJ1-3. The germline gives CDR1 SQVTM, CDR2 ANQGSEA. The CDR3 extends over 13 amino acids. The CDR3 loop reads CSVTSPSGNTIYF.

The CDR3 protein is CASSQDRRRNKRGDTQYF. The V and J genes are TRBV3-1 and TRBJ2-3; TCRdb names TRBD1, which stays unverified in the absence of DNA. CDR1 and CDR2 from the germline V gene are LGHDT and YNNKEL (reference sequence). CDR3 length equals 18 residues.

This sequence joins TRBV19 and TRBJ2-5; TCRdb calls TRBD1, which cannot be checked without DNA. Looked up from germline, CDR1 is LNHDA and CDR2 is SQIVND (reference sequence). There are 15 residues in the CDR3. The CDR3 is CASSYGDRVKETQYF.

The V and J genes are TRBV6-5 and TRBJ2-7; checking the TCRdb D call of TRBD1 is not possible without DNA. The germline gives CDR1 MNHEY, CDR2 SVGAGI. The CDR3 extends over 15 amino acids. CDR3 sequence: CASSYFQTGGYEQYF.

The rearrangement uses TRBV7-8 and TRBJ2-1. CDR1 and CDR2 (germline): SGHVS, FQNEAQ. This CDR3 has 18 amino acids. The CDR3 sequence: CASSLTGHAEISYNEQFF.

The chain couples TRBV2 to TRBJ1-2; TCRdb picks TRBD1, but there is no DNA to check that call. The germline CDR1 and CDR2 sequences are SNHLY and FYNNEI. The CDR3 consists of 12 residues. CDR3: CATRVVGYGYTF.

The chain combines TRBV28 with TRBJ1-1. The CDR3 spans 14 residues. Germline V lookup: CDR1 MDHEN, CDR2 SYDVKM. CDR3 protein: CASSLVFTNTEAFF.

The chain has TRBV3-1 and TRBJ2-7; TCRdb calls TRBD2, which cannot be checked without DNA. This CDR3 spans 14 amino acids. Germline V lookup: CDR1 LGHDT, CDR2 YNNKEL (reference sequence). CDR3 in amino acids: CASRAASGYYEQYF.